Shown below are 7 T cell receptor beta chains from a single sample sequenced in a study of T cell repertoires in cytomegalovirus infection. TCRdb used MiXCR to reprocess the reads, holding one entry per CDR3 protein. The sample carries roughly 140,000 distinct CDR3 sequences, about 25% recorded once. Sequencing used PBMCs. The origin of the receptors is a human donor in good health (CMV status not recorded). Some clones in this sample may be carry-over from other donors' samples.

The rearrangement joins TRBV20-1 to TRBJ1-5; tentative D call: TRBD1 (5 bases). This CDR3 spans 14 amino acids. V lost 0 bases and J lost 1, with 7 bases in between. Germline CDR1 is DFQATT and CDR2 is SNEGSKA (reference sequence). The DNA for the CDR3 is TGCAGTGCTAGAGATTGGGGGAGCAATCAGCCCCAGCATTTT. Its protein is CSARDWGSNQPQHF.

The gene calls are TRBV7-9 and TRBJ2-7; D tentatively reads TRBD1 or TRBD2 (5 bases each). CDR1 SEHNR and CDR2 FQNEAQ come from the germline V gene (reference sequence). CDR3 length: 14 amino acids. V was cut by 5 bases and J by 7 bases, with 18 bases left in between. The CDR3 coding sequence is TGTGCCAGCAGCCCCCAGGGCGGGTTAAGGGAGCAGTACTTC. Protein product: CASSPQGGLREQYF.

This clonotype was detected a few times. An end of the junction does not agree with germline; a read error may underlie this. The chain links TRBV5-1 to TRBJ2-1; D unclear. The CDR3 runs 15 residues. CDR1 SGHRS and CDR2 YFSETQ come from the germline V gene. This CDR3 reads CASSLGIITYNEQFF. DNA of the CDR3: TGCGCCAGCAGTTTGGGGATCATTACCTACAATGAGCAGTTCTTC.

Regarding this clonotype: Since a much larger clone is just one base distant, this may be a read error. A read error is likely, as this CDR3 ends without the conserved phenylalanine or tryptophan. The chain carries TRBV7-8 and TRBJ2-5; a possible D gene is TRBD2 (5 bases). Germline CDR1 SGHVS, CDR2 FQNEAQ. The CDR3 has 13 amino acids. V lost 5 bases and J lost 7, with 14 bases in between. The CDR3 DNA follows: TGTGCCAGCAGCCCAGCCCCAGGAGGGACCCAGTACTCC. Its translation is CASSPAPGGTQYS.

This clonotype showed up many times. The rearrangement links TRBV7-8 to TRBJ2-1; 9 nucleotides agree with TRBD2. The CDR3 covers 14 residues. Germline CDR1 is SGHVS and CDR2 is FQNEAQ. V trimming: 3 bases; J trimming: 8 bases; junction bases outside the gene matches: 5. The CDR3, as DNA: TGTGCCAGCAGCTTTGTTAGCGGGAGTTATGAGCAGTTCTTC. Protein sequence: CASSFVSGSYEQFF.

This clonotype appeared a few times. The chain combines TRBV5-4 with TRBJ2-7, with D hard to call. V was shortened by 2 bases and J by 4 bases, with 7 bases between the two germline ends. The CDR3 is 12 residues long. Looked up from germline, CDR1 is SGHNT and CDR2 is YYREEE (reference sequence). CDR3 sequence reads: CASSFGQYEQYF. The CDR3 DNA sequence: TGTGCCAGCAGCTTTGGCCAGTACGAGCAGTACTTC.

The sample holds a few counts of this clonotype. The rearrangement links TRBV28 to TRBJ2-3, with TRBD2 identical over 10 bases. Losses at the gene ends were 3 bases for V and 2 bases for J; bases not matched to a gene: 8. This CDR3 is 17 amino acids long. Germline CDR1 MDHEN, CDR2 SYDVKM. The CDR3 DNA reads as TGTGCCAGCAGTTTGTCTTCTAGCGGGGGCCCCACAGATACGCAGTATTTT. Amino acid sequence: CASSLSSSGGPTDTQYF.